This T cell receptor (beta chain) was found in a study of T cells in localized non-small cell lung cancer. Only in-frame clones appear in the TCRdb table, and some are missing; sequencing was by immunoSEQ multiplex PCR. The data show tens of thousands of clones, about nine tenths seen once. Whole-study findings and limits: It was uninvolved adjacent lung that showed the highest T cell clonality, exceeding tumor. Within adjacent lung there appeared a median around 55 of the top 100 tumor clones.

Looked up from germline, CDR1 is LNHDA and CDR2 is SQIVND (reference sequence). The CDR3 spans 14 residues. V lost 6 bases, J lost 3 bases, and 15 bases lay in between. Comments on this clone: Its antigen is as yet unknown.

This TCR came from a male donor aged 60 or over with stage III lung adenocarcinoma. Sequenced material: peripheral blood, taken before any cancer treatment. This rearrangement joins TRBV19 to TRBJ2-7; D might be TRBD1 or TRBD2, each matching 5 bases. CDR3 sequence: CASRSSDSGYEQYF. Here the CDR3 DNA reads TGTGCCAGTAGGTCAAGTGACAGCGGCTACGAGCAGTACTTC.